This TCR beta chain derives from a study of T cell responses to AZD1222 COVID-19 vaccine. Findings and limits, study-wide: Across spike, vaccine-associated CD4 TCRs were found, dominant at 160-218 and 743-854. Donor demographics were predominantly white British with a female majority; clonal diversity may be underestimated. The number of AZD1222 recipients seropositive at baseline was only five or six.

In regard to this clone: Antigen: not known.

This CDR3 is built from 15 residues. CDR1 is MNHNS and CDR2 is SASEGT in the germline V gene. The V segment lost 2 bases and the J segment 2 bases; nucleotides outside the gene matches: 4. TCRdb's copy holds only in-frame clones and misses some; the assay was immunoSEQ multiplex PCR. The profile shows 100,000 to 150,000 clones, 90% of them singletons. J is TRBJ2-7 and V is TRBV6-1, with 9 bases that match TRBD1. This specimen was peripheral blood, taken on day 0 of AZD1222 vaccination. The TCR sequence derives from an adult in good health. The CDR3 DNA reads as TGTGCCAGCAGTGAATTGGGACAGGGACCCTACGAGCAGTACTTC. This codes for CASSELGQGPYEQYF.